This TCR beta chain emerged from a study of shared clonotypes between healthy human individuals. The study's findings and limits: With few donors, the genetic and exposure-history diversity represented was limited. The sampled material consisted only of blood, and tissue repertoires are likely to differ. Among donors, the sharing of clonotypes was expected to be influenced by sequencing depth.

About this clone: Its antigen is unknown. The same CDR3 arises from other DNA sequences in this sample as well.

CDR3 size: 12 residues. The germline V gene encodes CDR1 GTSNPN and CDR2 SVGIG (reference sequence). Trimming cost V 2 bases and J 8 bases, with 7 bases left between them. Original methodology: Filtering differed, since immunoSEQ gave only junction sequences and no quality scores. Clones were read by immunoSEQ multiplex PCR, and TCRdb kept only the in-frame ones, dropping some. D and trimming come from the DNA, and the V and J calls and clone size come from that table. The sample has millions of clones; 95% are singletons. Sequenced input: naive CD4+ T cells sorted from blood. Noted subset: CD45RA+ positively selected. The sequence came from a man between 18 and 35 years old in good health. This chain connects TRBV30 to TRBJ1-6; D is ambiguous. The DNA of the CDR3 is TGTGCCTGGAGTCTTAGTGATTCACCCCTCCACTTT. The encoded protein is CAWSLSDSPLHF.